This entry concerns a single T cell receptor beta chain. The data were obtained in a study of T-cell memory formation after mild COVID-19. MiXCR, run by TCRdb on the 5' RACE reads, gives a single entry per CDR3 protein. The top ten hold 35% to 50% of the sample, which has under 50,000 distinct CDR3 sequences, roughly 27% seen once. This sequence was found in a man younger than 35 who had mild COVID-19 (a few samples of this study predate the infection). Cell type and time point are not known. The sequenced sample consisted of PBMCs or a T cell subset sorted from them (not recorded which).

CDR3 protein: CASSWTGESLLANVLTF. CDR3 sequence (DNA): TGTGCCAGCAGCTGGACAGGGGAGTCCCTCCTGGCCAACGTCCTGACTTTC. This chain links TRBV5-5 with TRBJ2-6; TRBD1 matches at 9 bases. CDR1 and CDR2 from the germline V gene are SGHKS and YYEKEE (reference sequence). V trimming: 3 bases; J trimming: 6 bases; junction bases outside the gene matches: 10. This CDR3 is 17 amino acids long. The whole variable domain, remainder taken from reference TRBV5-5 and TRBJ2-6, is DAGVTQSPTHLIKTRGQQVTLRCSPISGHKSVSWYQQVLGQGPQFIFQYYEKEERGRGNFPDRFSARQFPNYSSELNVNALLLGDSALYLCASSWTGESLLANVLTFGAGSRLTVL.